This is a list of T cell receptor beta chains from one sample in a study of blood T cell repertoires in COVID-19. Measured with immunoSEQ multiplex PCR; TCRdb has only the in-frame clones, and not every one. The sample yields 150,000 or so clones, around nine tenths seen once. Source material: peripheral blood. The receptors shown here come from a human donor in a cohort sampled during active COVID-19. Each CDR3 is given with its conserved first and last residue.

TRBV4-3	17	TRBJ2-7	CASSPRTLAGASDEQYF
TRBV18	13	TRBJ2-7	CASSPREVYEQYF
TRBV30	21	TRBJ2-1	CVWSASLAGPRRGGSYNEQFF
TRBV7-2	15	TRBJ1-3	CASSSDRLRQDTIYF
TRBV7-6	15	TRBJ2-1	CASSSETSSYNEQFF
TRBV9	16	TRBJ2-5	CASSVATGGTGETQYF
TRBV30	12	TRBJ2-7	CAWKNLNYEQYF
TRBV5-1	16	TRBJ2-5	CASSPGDRVTSKTQYF
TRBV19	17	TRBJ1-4	CASSIDLLYGTGAKLFF
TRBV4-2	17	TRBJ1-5	CASSQDPGDYSNQPQHF